The clone carrying this T cell receptor (beta chain) was picked up a small number of times. Only in-frame clones appear in the TCRdb table, and some are missing; sequencing was by immunoSEQ multiplex PCR. The data hold fewer than 35,000 clones, with roughly 85% observed a single time. These data originate in a study of blood T cell repertoires in COVID-19. The TCR was taken from a man aged 60-69 years with active COVID-19. The sample taken for sequencing was peripheral blood.

The CDR3 loop reads CASSQGVSGANVLTF. In DNA form, the CDR3 reads TGTGCCAGCAGCCAAGGAGTGTCTGGGGCCAACGTCCTGACTTTC. The V and J genes are TRBV3-1 (or the pseudogene TRBV3-2) and TRBJ2-6; D unresolved. This CDR3 is built from 15 residues. V was shortened by 1 base and J by 1 base, with 5 bases between the two germline ends. Germline-derived CDR1 and CDR2 are LGHDT and YNNKEL (reference sequence).